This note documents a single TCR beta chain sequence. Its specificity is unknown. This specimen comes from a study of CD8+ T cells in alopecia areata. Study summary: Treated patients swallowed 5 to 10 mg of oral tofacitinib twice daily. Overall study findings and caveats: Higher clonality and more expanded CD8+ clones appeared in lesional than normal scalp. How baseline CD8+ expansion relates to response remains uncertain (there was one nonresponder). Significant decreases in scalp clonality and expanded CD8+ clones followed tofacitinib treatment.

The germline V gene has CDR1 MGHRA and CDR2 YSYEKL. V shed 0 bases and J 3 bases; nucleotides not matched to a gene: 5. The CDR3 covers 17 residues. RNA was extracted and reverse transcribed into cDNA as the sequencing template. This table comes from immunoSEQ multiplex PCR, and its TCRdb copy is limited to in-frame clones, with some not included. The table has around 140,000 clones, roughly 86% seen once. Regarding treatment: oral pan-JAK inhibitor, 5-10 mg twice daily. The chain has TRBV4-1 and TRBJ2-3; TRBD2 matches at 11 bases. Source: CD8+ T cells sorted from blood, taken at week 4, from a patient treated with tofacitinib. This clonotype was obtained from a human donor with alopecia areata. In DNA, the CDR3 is TGCGCCAGCAGCCAAGATCGGACTAGCGGGTGGACAGATACGCAGTATTTT. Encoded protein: CASSQDRTSGWTDTQYF.